The 5 T cell receptor beta chains given below trace back to one sample, sequenced in a study of multiple sclerosis patients with progressive multifocal leukoencephalopathy. Time point: before natalizumab initiation. Profiled with immunoSEQ multiplex PCR; TCRdb holds only in-frame clones, not every one. The sample consists of roughly 31,000 clones, around nine tenths of them appearing once. The sequencing sample was made of PBMCs. Source of these receptors: a human donor with multiple sclerosis.

This clone has only one observation. The chain combines TRBV7-2 with TRBJ2-5; possibly TRBD1 or TRBD2 for D (5 bases each). TRBJ2-7 matches the DNA end more closely, so the J call is doubtful. This CDR3 region has 14 residues. Per the germline V gene, CDR1 is SGHTA and CDR2 is FQGNSA. The CDR3 DNA is TGTGCCAGCAGCTTAGGGGACCTCTCCTACGAGCAGTACTTC. Its translation is CASSLGDLSYEQYF.

This clone appeared a single time. The V call is TRBV5-1, the J call TRBJ2-2, with 8 bases fitting TRBD2. This CDR3 comprises 17 residues. Germline CDR1 reads SGHRS; CDR2 reads YFSETQ. V was clipped by 4 bases and J by 8 bases; unmatched bases: 16. The CDR3 protein is CASSQGDWTSPGGELFF. CDR3 DNA: TGCGCCAGCAGCCAGGGAGACTGGACTAGCCCTGGGGGGGAGCTGTTTTTT.

This chain links TRBV6-1 with TRBJ2-2; TRBD1 might be the D (6 bases). This CDR3 is 15 amino acids long. V gave up 6 bases and J gave up 2 bases, with 13 bases separating them. Per germline, CDR1 MNHNS and CDR2 SASEGT. The CDR3 DNA reads TGTGCCAGCAGGCAACTGGACAGTAACACCGGGGAGCTGTTTTTT. It codes for CASRQLDSNTGELFF.

This clone was detected only once. The chain recombines TRBV18 with TRBJ1-4; D may be TRBD1 (5 bases). This CDR3 has 17 residues. Germline V gene data show CDR1 as KGHSH and CDR2 as LQKENI. Trimming shortened V by 3 bases and J by 4 bases, and 18 bases separated the two germline ends. Written as DNA, the CDR3 is TGTGCCAGCTCACCCAGGGCCGGGGGGTCCGGTAATGAAAAACTGTTTTTT. This translates into CASSPRAGGSGNEKLFF.

This clone appeared a single time. The rearrangement links TRBV29-1 to TRBJ1-5; D is possibly TRBD1 (5 bases). V lost 4 bases, J lost 3 bases, and 7 bases lay in between. The CDR3 is 12 amino acids. Germline assignment: CDR1 SQVTM and CDR2 ANQGSEA. CDR3 sequence reads: CSVGGTNQPQHF. As DNA, the CDR3 is TGCAGCGTTGGGGGGACCAATCAGCCCCAGCATTTT.